Here is one TCR beta chain with its context. Its antigen remains unidentified. No much larger clonotype is one base removed from it; base qualities were not supplied. The CDR3 regions of human TCRbeta chains were subjected to immunosequencing. As for how the authors treated the data: Repertoire TCRs were checked for matches against a reference library of SARS-CoV-2-specific TCRs that had been generated using the MIRA antigen-specificity platform. Breadth was defined as the fraction of unique TCRs that were SARS-CoV-2-associated, and depth was defined as the fraction of total T cells that were SARS-CoV-2-associated. Each spike-specific TCR was assigned to its reactive spike region and to a CD4 or CD8 class using the MIRA data. Log10-transformed breadth and depth values were compared by one-way ANOVA with Sidak's multiple comparisons tests. In TCRdb, the immuneACCESS table is reduced to in-frame sequences with V and J assigned. These tables do not hold every clone; where another copy was compared, an unresolved V gene accounts for under half, and the others remain unexplained. The DNA was the basis for D and trimming; V, J and clone size are from that table. Recorded for this sample are around 140,000 clones; around nine tenths of them occurred a single time. Together, the top ten hold around 1.7% of the sample.

Interpreted using the paper, the time point label stands for: baseline before first vaccination. Vaccinee samples came from UK trials COV001 and COV002, including a single-blind randomized controlled phase 2/3 trial of AZD1222 (ChAdOx1 nCoV-19) in healthy adults. For TCRbeta chain sequencing, PBMC samples were collected from trial participants at day 0 and at day 28 after the second dose. This sample was included in a study of T cell responses to AZD1222 COVID-19 vaccine (dated by TCRdb to the early 2020s). About the full investigation: AZD1222 recipients whose second dose came at about 4 weeks and those whose second dose came at about 12 weeks were combined into one group, since spike-specific TCR depth and breadth did not differ between the two schedules. A total of just over 230 trial participants underwent TCR sequencing, of whom about 210 had received two doses of AZD1222 and roughly 26 had received two doses of the MenACWY control vaccine. Trial participants were enrolled by age into subgroups of 18-55, 56-69 and 70-plus years, and about 150, 27 and 61 TCR-sequenced participants, respectively, were included in these subgroups.

Study-level results and caveats: Conclusions about previously exposed vaccinees were limited because only six AZD1222 recipients were SARS-CoV-2 seropositive at baseline. Because no day 14 peak-response samples were available, the repertoires could be characterized only after the peak T cell response. After two AZD1222 doses, spike-specific TCR breadth and depth were significantly higher than at day 0 and than in MenACWY recipients. Participants were mostly white British, with more females than males. The authors suggested clonal diversity may have been underestimated. The vaccine-associated CD4 TCRs covered the entire spike protein, and the dominant responses fell in regions 160-218 and 743-854. Epitopes outside the regions mutated in the B.1.351 and B.1.1.7 variants were reportedly recognized by nearly half of the unique spike-specific TCRs. The 56-69-year group was small, and its depth increase did not reach significance, likely because of low power.

For CDR1 and CDR2, the germline V gene lists SGHRS and YFSETQ. V and J are truncated by 4 bases and 2 bases respectively, leaving an intervening sequence of 15 bases. The CDR3 measures 15 amino acids from cysteine to phenylalanine. The entry retains the CDR3 DNA only, 45 bases that are in frame from base 1. This sequence was found in an adult in good health. Sequencing used peripheral blood, obtained on day 0 of AZD1222 vaccination. This chain joins TRBV5-1 to TRBJ1-1; the D gene lacks a confident call. The CDR3 region reads CASSPPYAANTEAFF. Read as DNA, the sequence is TGCGCCAGCAGCCCCCCCTACGCAGCTAACACTGAAGCTTTCTTT.